Presented here are 30 T cell receptor beta chains from one specimen sequenced in a study of cytomegalovirus exposure and HLA in healthy donors. The study ran its PCR with 60 Vbeta and 13 Jbeta primers. Only in-frame clones appear in the TCRdb table, and some are missing; sequencing was by immunoSEQ multiplex PCR. Among 250,000 or so clones listed, around 90% were seen once. Sequencing was performed on PBMCs. The source is a girl aged 2 to 10 in good health and CMV-seronegative.

With regard to this clone: The junction and the germline gene differ at one end; a read error may be behind it. The genes are TRBV5-6 and TRBJ1-3; D uncertain. Germline V gene lookup returns CDR1 SGHDT and CDR2 YYEEEE. The CDR3 runs 15 residues. CDR3 sequence (DNA): TGTGCCAGCAGTTTGGCGGGTTTGTCTGGAAACACCATATATTTT. Translation gives CASSLAGLSGNTIYF.

This clone was seen a single time. V gene TRBV5-4 combines with J gene TRBJ2-5, with D tentatively TRBD2 (5 bases). V was cut by 2 bases and J by 1 base, with 9 bases left in between. CDR3 length: 14 amino acids. Germline CDR1 reads SGHNT; CDR2 reads YYREEE (reference sequence). The CDR3 spells CASSLLDLQETQYF. DNA for the CDR3: TGTGCCAGCAGCTTACTAGACCTCCAAGAGACCCAGTACTTC.

The CDR3: CASSLARGGQGRTPSSGNTIYF. Written as DNA, the CDR3 is TGTGCCAGCAGCTTAGCTAGAGGAGGGCAGGGTAGAACACCGAGCTCTGGAAACACCATATATTTT. The chain carries TRBV7-2 and TRBJ1-3; D might be TRBD1 (5 bases). The germline V gene encodes CDR1 SGHTA and CDR2 FQGNSA. V lost 0 bases and J lost 0, with 27 bases in between. The CDR3 runs 22 residues.

The rearrangement joins TRBV11-2 to TRBJ2-6; 8 nucleotides agree with TRBD1. The CDR3 contains 18 residues. Trimming took 4 bases from V and 2 from J; bases not matched to a gene: 10. Germline assignment: CDR1 SGHAT and CDR2 FQNNGV. In nucleotides, the CDR3 is TGTGCCAGCAGCTCCTGGACAGGGATCGTTGCTGGGGCCAACGTCCTGACTTTC. Protein sequence: CASSSWTGIVAGANVLTF. Together with reference TRBV11-2 and TRBJ2-6, the CDR3 gives the full variable domain: EAGVAQSPRYKIIEKRQSVAFWCNPISGHATLYWYQQILGQGPKLLIQFQNNGVVDDSQLPKDRFSAERLKGVDSTLKIQPAKLEDSAVYLCASSSWTGIVAGANVLTFGAGSRLTVL.

The chain is built from TRBV29-1 and TRBJ2-1; 11 bases are shared with TRBD2. Per germline, CDR1 SQVTM and CDR2 ANQGSEA. The CDR3 runs 13 residues. V lost 6 bases to trimming and J lost 7 bases; unmatched junction nucleotides: 5. The CDR3 bases are TGCAGCGTCATAGCGGGGGGGTGGAATGAGCAGTTCTTC. It is translated as CSVIAGGWNEQFF.

On this clone: This specimen includes other DNA sequences encoding the same CDR3. The chain recombines TRBV9 with TRBJ2-7; D is possibly TRBD1 (5 bases). The length of the CDR3 is 13 residues. V gave up 0 bases and J gave up 4 bases, with 8 bases separating them. Germline V lookup: CDR1 SGDLS, CDR2 YYNGEE. The CDR3 spells CASSVGTSYEQYF. In DNA, the CDR3 is TGTGCCAGCAGCGTAGGGACATCTTACGAGCAGTACTTC. The full variable domain, rest sourced from reference TRBV9 and TRBJ2-7, is DSGVTQTPKHLITATGQRVTLRCSPRSGDLSVYWYQQSLDQGLQFLIQYYNGEERAKGNILERFSAQQFPDLHSELNLSSLELGDSALYFCASSVGTSYEQYFGPGTRLTVT.

The rearrangement links TRBV10-1 to TRBJ2-7; no definite D call. This CDR3 has 13 residues. Germline lookup yields CDR1 WNHNN and CDR2 SYGVQD (reference sequence). Between the trimmed V and J ends, which lost 3 bases and 2 bases, there was a span of 8 bases. This chain's CDR3 is CASSEGAPYEQYF. CDR3 sequence (DNA): TGCGCCAGCAGTGAAGGAGCACCCTACGAGCAGTACTTC.

This chain connects TRBV28 to TRBJ2-4; D might be TRBD1 (6 bases). Germline V lookup: CDR1 MDHEN, CDR2 SYDVKM. Trimming shortened V by 7 bases and J by 3 bases, and 28 bases separated the two germline ends. There are 19 residues in the CDR3. The CDR3 loop is CASTYKRGSTPSGKNIQYF. The CDR3 DNA reads as TGTGCCAGCACCTATAAGAGGGGGTCCACTCCTTCGGGCAAAAACATTCAGTACTTC.

The gene calls are TRBV29-1 and TRBJ2-7; 7 bases line up with TRBD2. CDR1 and CDR2 from the germline V gene are SQVTM and ANQGSEA. V shed 8 bases, J shed 5 bases, and the junction held 12 bases outside the gene matches. The CDR3 spans 13 residues. The CDR3 here is CSLKRGSFDEQYF. Here the CDR3 DNA reads TGCAGCCTAAAGCGGGGAAGTTTCGACGAGCAGTACTTC.

The J gene is TRBJ1-6, the V gene TRBV6-4, with TRBD1 matching 7 bases. V gave up 6 bases and J gave up 6 bases; unmatched junction bases: 14. The CDR3 spans 17 residues. Germline values: CDR1 MRHNA, CDR2 SNTAGT. The CDR3 is CASRETGLKLGNSPLHF. Here the CDR3 DNA reads TGTGCCAGCAGAGAGACAGGGCTGAAGCTTGGTAATTCACCCCTCCACTTT.

The V and J genes are TRBV29-1 and TRBJ1-2, with a tentative D call TRBD1 (5 bases). Germline values: CDR1 SQVTM, CDR2 ANQGSEA. Trimming stripped 6 bases from V and 5 bases from J, with 13 bases between. The CDR3 spans 12 residues. CDR3 coding DNA: TGCAGCGTCCCCCCGACAGAGTATGGCTACACCTTC. Its protein product is CSVPPTEYGYTF.

CDR3: CASAGTGVYYGYTF. The CDR3, as DNA: TGTGCCTCCGCCGGGACAGGGGTTTACTATGGCTACACCTTC. V gene TRBV30 combines with J gene TRBJ1-2; TRBD1 agrees at 10 bases. The CDR3 runs 14 residues. From germline, CDR1 is GTSNPN and CDR2 SVGIG (reference sequence). V was clipped by 7 bases and J by 3 bases; unmatched bases: 8.

The V and J genes are TRBV6-5 and TRBJ2-2, with D unclear. Germline values: CDR1 MNHEY, CDR2 SVGAGI. The CDR3 extends over 13 amino acids. The V end was cut by 0 bases, the J end by 5 bases, with 4 bases between. The CDR3 DNA is TGTGCCAGCAGTTACTCGAGTACCGGGGAGCTGTTTTTT. As protein: CASSYSSTGELFF.

This chain connects TRBV29-1 to TRBJ1-1; D gene ambiguous. V was cut by 7 bases and J by 11 bases, with 17 bases left in between. From germline, CDR1 is SQVTM and CDR2 ANQGSEA. The CDR3 spans 11 residues. This chain's CDR3 is CSAAGSVEAFF. CDR3 nucleotide sequence: TGCAGCGCCGCGGGGTCGGTGGAGGCTTTCTTT.

The sample holds one count of this clone. The CDR3 nucleotides read TGCAGCGTTGGGGGAGGGGGTACCACTGAAGCTTTCTTT. This gives the protein CSVGGGGTTEAFF. This chain joins TRBV29-1 and TRBJ1-1; TRBD1 might be the D (6 bases). V was cut by 4 bases and J by 4 bases, with 13 bases left in between. This CDR3 is built from 13 residues. The germline CDR1 and CDR2 sequences are SQVTM and ANQGSEA.

The V and J genes are TRBV14 and TRBJ2-1, with TRBD2 identical over 8 bases. The germline V gene has CDR1 SGHDN and CDR2 FVKESK. Trimming at V came to 2 bases and at J to 6 bases, leaving 6 bases not matched to a gene. CDR3 size: 15 residues. Here the CDR3 reads CASSQLQLAANEQFF. As DNA, the CDR3 is TGTGCCAGCAGCCAATTACAACTAGCGGCCAATGAGCAGTTCTTC.

This clone was seen a single time. J is TRBJ2-2 and V is TRBV29-1, with 10 bases lining up with TRBD1. This CDR3 comprises 14 residues. V was clipped by 4 bases and J by 6 bases; unmatched bases: 5. Germline V CDR1 and CDR2: SQVTM, ANQGSEA. CDR3 DNA sequence: TGCAGCGTTGGGGACAGGGGACTTTCCGGGGAGCTGTTTTTT. Translating it yields CSVGDRGLSGELFF.

CDR3 protein: CASSLGQASGNTIYF. The CDR3 DNA is TGCGCCAGCAGCCTGGGACAGGCCTCTGGAAACACCATATATTTT. The chain uses TRBV5-1 and TRBJ1-3, with 8 bases fitting TRBD1. J lost 0 bases, V lost 4 bases, and 3 bases had no gene match. Germline lookup yields CDR1 SGHRS and CDR2 YFSETQ. The CDR3 spans 15 residues.

V gene TRBV7-2 combines with J gene TRBJ2-2; TRBD2 might be the D (5 bases). The CDR3 spans 16 residues. Per the germline V gene, CDR1 is SGHTA and CDR2 is FQGNSA. The V end lost 3 bases, the J end lost 0 bases, and 11 bases lay between the germline ends. The CDR3 nucleotides are TGTGCCAGCAGCTTCGTTGGACTTGCGAACACCGGGGAGCTGTTTTTT. This translates into CASSFVGLANTGELFF.

This clone was recorded a few times. This sequence joins TRBV6-6 and TRBJ1-4; D not certain. The CDR3 is 12 amino acids. Trimming shortened V by 6 bases and J by 4 bases, and 6 bases separated the two germline ends. Germline V gene data show CDR1 as MNHNY and CDR2 as SVGAGI (reference sequence). The CDR3 nucleotides are TGTGCCAGCAGAGACTATAATGAAAAACTGTTTTTT. It codes for CASRDYNEKLFF.

The chain recombines TRBV9 with TRBJ2-7, with TRBD1 matching over 8 bases. The CDR3 sequence is 15 residues long. The V gene end was trimmed by 0 bases and the J gene end by 5 bases; junction bases not matched to a gene: 7. Germline V CDR1 and CDR2: SGDLS, YYNGEE. The CDR3 bases are TGTGCCAGCAGCGTAGCACTGGACAGGGAACACGAGCAGTACTTC. It codes for CASSVALDREHEQYF.

The genes are TRBV13 and TRBJ2-7; a possible D gene is TRBD1 (5 bases). CDR3 length: 16 amino acids. Germline CDR1 PRHDT, CDR2 FYEKMQ (reference sequence). The V end was cut by 1 base, the J end by 6 bases, with 19 bases between. The CDR3 protein is CASSLAQGSFRGEQYF. The CDR3 DNA reads TGTGCCAGCAGCTTAGCCCAGGGATCCTTTCGCGGCGAGCAGTACTTC.

V usage is TRBV25-1 and J usage is TRBJ1-2; 10 bases fit TRBD1. CDR1 is MGHDK and CDR2 is SYGVNS in the germline V gene. There are 12 residues in the CDR3. V was clipped by 9 bases and J by 7 bases; unmatched bases: 5. DNA for the CDR3: TGTGCCAGTACGACAGGGGGCTCTGGCTACACCTTC. Translated, it gives CASTTGGSGYTF.

This chain connects TRBV28 to TRBJ1-2; 8 bases are shared with TRBD1. This CDR3 has 13 residues. The V segment lost 6 bases and the J segment 3 bases; nucleotides outside the gene matches: 3. Germline-derived CDR1 and CDR2 are MDHEN and SYDVKM. CDR3 nucleotides: TGTGCCAGCAGAAGGGGACAGGACTATGGCTACACCTTC. Its protein is CASRRGQDYGYTF.

This chain links TRBV6-5 with TRBJ1-4; a possible D gene is TRBD1 (5 bases). Germline V CDR1 and CDR2: MNHEY, SVGAGI. The V and J ends lost 7 bases and 1 base respectively, with 10 bases between them. The CDR3 loop spans 14 amino acids. CDR3 loop: CASTARVTNEKLFF. The DNA for the CDR3 is TGTGCCAGCACGGCCAGGGTAACTAATGAAAAACTGTTTTTT.

The V gene is TRBV9, the J gene TRBJ2-7; 11 positions agree with TRBD2. The CDR3 covers 14 residues. Losses at the gene ends were 3 bases for V and 7 bases for J; bases not matched to a gene: 6. Per the germline V gene, CDR1 is SGDLS and CDR2 is YYNGEE. CDR3 in amino acids: CASSGSGRAGEQYF. The CDR3 DNA reads as TGTGCCAGCAGCGGTAGCGGGAGGGCCGGAGAGCAGTACTTC.

The chain couples TRBV10-3 to TRBJ2-1, with a tentative D call TRBD2 (6 bases). This CDR3 comprises 17 residues. Germline V gives CDR1 ENHRY, CDR2 SYGVKD. The V gene lost 0 bases and the J gene lost 3 bases, with 15 bases spanning the gap. CDR3 residues: CAISESALAPLYNEQFF. CDR3 nucleotide sequence: TGTGCCATCAGTGAGTCGGCCCTAGCGCCCCTCTACAATGAGCAGTTCTTC.

V and J are TRBV10-2 and TRBJ2-6; 8 bases agree with TRBD2. The CDR3 runs to 19 residues. V was pared by 7 bases and J by 0 bases, with 14 bases of the junction left unmatched. Germline-derived CDR1 and CDR2 are WSHSY and SAAADI. The CDR3 DNA sequence: TGCGCCAGCATGGGAAGACCTAGCGGGCCGTTCTCTGGGGCCAACGTCCTGACTTTC. It encodes CASMGRPSGPFSGANVLTF.

This clone was seen a single time. The chain couples TRBV14 to TRBJ1-2; no definite D call. The CDR3 has 14 residues. CDR1 and CDR2 (germline): SGHDN, FVKESK. V was shortened by 4 bases and J by 4 bases, with 13 bases between the two germline ends. The CDR3 region is CASSPRLALYGYTF. The CDR3 DNA sequence: TGTGCCAGCAGCCCGCGGCTGGCGCTCTATGGCTACACCTTC.

This clone has just a few counts. The chain recombines TRBV15 with TRBJ1-5, with 7 bases lining up with TRBD1. Trimming removed 2 bases from V and 2 bases from J; junction bases left unmatched: 3. Germline assignment: CDR1 LNHNV and CDR2 YYDKDF (reference sequence). The CDR3 spans 15 residues. CDR3 bases: TGTGCCACCAGCAGATCAGGGGGTGGCAATCAGCCCCAGCATTTT. Its protein product is CATSRSGGGNQPQHF.